In this sample, the clone carrying this T cell receptor (beta chain) turned up a few times. What it binds is unknown. This record belongs to a study of T cell repertoires in cytomegalovirus infection. Study at large: Indications of both CMV infection and matching HLA type were provided by public TCR beta signatures.

Study-level points and caveats: Frequencies of public TCR beta families were cumulated, and this identified carriers of CMV plus the relevant HLA.

Using its own MiXCR run on the reads, TCRdb lists one record per CDR3 protein. The sample records some 230,000 distinct CDR3 sequences, over 20% being singletons. Trimming shortened V by 2 bases and J by 3 bases, and 8 bases separated the two germline ends. The CDR3 runs 14 residues. CDR1 SGHTA and CDR2 FQGTGA come from the germline V gene. The rearrangement joins TRBV7-3 to TRBJ2-1, with D perhaps matching TRBD2 (5 bases). The receptor comes from a human donor in good health (CMV status not recorded). Some clones in this sample may be carry-over from other donors' samples. Sequencing input: CD8+ T cells from PBMCs. The CDR3 region has the DNA TGTGCCAGCAGCTTAGAGGCGGGCTACAATGAGCAGTTCTTC. Its translation is CASSLEAGYNEQFF.